Listed here are 27 T cell receptor beta chains from one sample, sequenced in a study of CD8+ T cells in alopecia areata. Investigators isolated RNA and reverse transcribed it into cDNA to act as the sequencing template. Sequencing was performed with immunoSEQ multiplex PCR; in TCRdb, only in-frame clones are kept and a portion is missing. Here the sample spans roughly 120,000 clones, approximately 55% being singletons. Treatment indicated: oral pan-JAK inhibitor, 5-10 mg twice daily. The material was CD4+ T cells sorted from blood, obtained at week 24, from a patient treated with tofacitinib. The receptors stem from a human donor with alopecia areata.

The genes are TRBV7-8 and TRBJ2-1; 8 bases agree with TRBD2. V gave up 5 bases and J gave up 4 bases; unmatched junction bases: 7. The CDR3 totals 15 residues. CDR1 and CDR2 from the germline V gene are SGHVS and FQNEAQ. This CDR3 reads CASSLTGGIYNEQFF. Written as DNA, the CDR3 is TGTGCCAGCAGCCTCACGGGGGGGATTTACAATGAGCAGTTCTTC.

The chain uses TRBV15 and TRBJ2-3; 8 bases agree with TRBD2. The CDR3 consists of 15 residues. CDR1 and CDR2 from the germline V gene are LNHNV and YYDKDF (reference sequence). Losses at the gene ends were 2 bases for V and 4 bases for J; bases not matched to a gene: 5. The CDR3 region is CATSRTGLASDTQYF. The CDR3 coding sequence is TGTGCCACCAGCAGAACCGGACTAGCCTCAGATACGCAGTATTTT.

This clone appeared a few times. The rearrangement joins TRBV20-1 to TRBJ2-7, with D possibly TRBD1 on 5 matching bases. The CDR3 totals 11 residues. Deletions cut 4 bases from V and 10 bases from J, with 14 bases between. CDR1 and CDR2 from the germline V gene are DFQATT and SNEGSKA (reference sequence). CDR3: CSAINTGLQYF. CDR3 nucleotide sequence: TGCAGTGCTATTAACACAGGTCTCCAGTACTTC.

V is TRBV19 and J is TRBJ1-5; TRBD1 matches at 7 bases. The CDR3 is 15 residues long. After removal of 7 bases from V and 2 bases from J, the junction contained 8 bases not matched to a gene. CDR1 and CDR2 (germline): LNHDA, SQIVND (reference sequence). CDR3 protein: CASTPTGPGNQPQHF. Here the CDR3 DNA reads TGTGCCAGTACCCCGACAGGGCCGGGCAATCAGCCCCAGCATTTT.

This clone has more than one count but fewer than ten. The chain uses TRBV25-1 and TRBJ1-2; D is undetermined. This CDR3 comprises 12 residues. Germline CDR1 and CDR2: MGHDK and SYGVNS. V was clipped by 5 bases and J by 0 bases, with 4 bases between them. CDR3 coding DNA: TGTGCCAGCAGTTACGCTAACTATGGCTACACCTTC. Amino acid sequence: CASSYANYGYTF.

This clone turned up a few times. This rearrangement joins TRBV5-4 to TRBJ2-7, with 11 bases lining up with TRBD2. Germline assignment: CDR1 SGHNT and CDR2 YYREEE (reference sequence). The V segment lost 0 bases and the J segment 3 bases; nucleotides outside the gene matches: 5. The CDR3 extends over 16 amino acids. The CDR3 sequence is CASSLGLAGSHYEQYF. CDR3 DNA sequence: TGTGCCAGCAGCTTGGGACTAGCGGGGAGCCACTACGAGCAGTACTTC.

This clone was detected only a few times. The V gene is TRBV7-2, the J gene TRBJ2-7; possible D gene TRBD1, 6 bases. The CDR3 length is 12 residues. From germline, CDR1 is SGHTA and CDR2 FQGNSA. The ends were cut back, 1 base at V and 11 bases at J, with 12 bases in the middle. The CDR3 DNA reads as TGTGCCAGCAGCTTAGTAGGCCAGGGGAAGTACTTC. It encodes CASSLVGQGKYF.

The chain recombines TRBV10-2 with TRBJ2-1; TRBD2 agrees at 12 bases. The CDR3 is 14 amino acids. Germline-derived CDR1 and CDR2 are WSHSY and SAAADI. Germline trimming cut 9 bases from V and 9 bases from J; bases unmatched to any gene: 9. The CDR3 protein is CASFLAGGLGEQFF. In nucleotides, the CDR3 is TGCGCCAGTTTCCTAGCGGGGGGGCTCGGTGAGCAGTTCTTC.

The CDR3 DNA is TGTGCCAGCAGCCAGTCCGACGGGACCGAGCAGTTCTTC. Its protein product is CASSQSDGTEQFF. The chain couples TRBV4-2 to TRBJ2-1; the D call may be TRBD1 or TRBD2 (5 bases each). The CDR3 contains 13 residues. Per the germline V gene, CDR1 is LGHNA and CDR2 is YNFKEQ. Trimming took 3 bases from V and 10 from J, leaving 13 bases between them.

The chain couples TRBV20-1 to TRBJ2-7; 7 nucleotides agree with TRBD2. Per the germline V gene, CDR1 is DFQATT and CDR2 is SNEGSKA (reference sequence). This CDR3 has 11 amino acids. The CDR3 nucleotides read TGCAGAGCCGGGGAGGGCAGCGAGCAGTACTTC. It codes for CRAGEGSEQYF.

This clone was observed once. The V gene is TRBV11-2, the J gene TRBJ2-3, with 13 bases aligning to TRBD2. Germline V gene data show CDR1 as SGHAT and CDR2 as FQNNGV. The junction had 3 bases not matched to a gene; V was cut back by 2 bases and J by 4 bases. CDR3 length: 16 residues. Here the CDR3 DNA reads TGTGCCAGCAGCTTACCTGGACTAGCGGGGGCAGATACGCAGTATTTT. As protein: CASSLPGLAGADTQYF.

This chain's CDR3 is CAWSAGQNQPQHF. Written as DNA, the CDR3 is TGTGCCTGGAGTGCGGGGCAGAATCAGCCCCAGCATTTT. The chain carries TRBV30 and TRBJ1-5; tentative D call: TRBD1 (5 bases). The V gene lost 1 base and the J gene lost 4 bases, with 8 bases spanning the gap. CDR3 size: 13 residues. From germline, CDR1 is GTSNPN and CDR2 SVGIG (reference sequence).

The CDR3 DNA is TGTGCCAGCAGCTTATTAGGAACCCCTCTTGATGGCTACACCTTC. This sequence encodes CASSLLGTPLDGYTF. The chain joins TRBV11-2 to TRBJ1-2; D is unresolved. This CDR3 contains 15 residues. V was cut by 2 bases and J by 6 bases, with 16 bases left in between. Germline-derived CDR1 and CDR2 are SGHAT and FQNNGV.

The rearrangement links TRBV27 to TRBJ2-3; TRBD1 agrees at 9 bases. The V gene's germline CDR1 is MNHEY and CDR2 SMNVEV (reference sequence). This CDR3 spans 15 amino acids. Trimming cost V 6 bases and J 4 bases; bases outside gene matches: 8. The CDR3 DNA follows: TGTGCCAGCAGAAGGGGACAGGGCGTTTCAGATACGCAGTATTTT. Residues: CASRRGQGVSDTQYF.

This clone was seen more than once but under ten times. This rearrangement joins TRBV29-1 to TRBJ1-2; D is undetermined. Germline CDR1 and CDR2: SQVTM and ANQGSEA. The CDR3 has 12 residues. Trimming pared 1 base from V and 2 bases from J, leaving 5 bases between. CDR3 DNA: TGCAGCGTTGAAGGGAGGAACTATGGCTACACCTTC. This translates into CSVEGRNYGYTF. Full variable domain (missing parts from reference TRBV29-1 and TRBJ1-2): SAVISQKPSRDICQRGTSLTIQCQVDSQVTMMFWYRQQPGQSLTLIATANQGSEATYESGFVIDKFPISRPNLTFSTLTVSNMSPEDSSIYLCSVEGRNYGYTFGSGTRLTVV.

The genes are TRBV29-1 and TRBJ2-3; the D call may be TRBD1 or TRBD2 (5 bases each). V was trimmed by 7 bases and J by 2 bases, leaving 16 bases between them. This CDR3 region has 14 residues. Germline CDR1 and CDR2: SQVTM and ANQGSEA. The CDR3 DNA reads TGCAGCGGGGGGTCAGTCCCCCTCACAGATACGCAGTATTTT. The encoded protein is CSGGSVPLTDTQYF.

V usage is TRBV7-2 and J usage is TRBJ2-5; possibly TRBD1 or TRBD2 for D (6 bases each). Germline V gene data show CDR1 as SGHTA and CDR2 as FQGNSA. The CDR3 runs to 14 residues. V lost 2 bases and J 0 bases, leaving 7 bases between the germline ends. As DNA, the CDR3 is TGTGCCAGCAGCTTAAGGGGGGACCAAGAGACCCAGTACTTC. Residues: CASSLRGDQETQYF.

The chain has TRBV29-1 and TRBJ2-2, with 7 bases that match TRBD1. Per germline, CDR1 SQVTM and CDR2 ANQGSEA. The V gene end was trimmed by 5 bases and the J gene end by 4 bases; junction bases not matched to a gene: 7. The CDR3 extends over 14 amino acids. The CDR3 DNA is TGCAGCGTTCGGGGACAGACCTTCACCGGGGAGCTGTTTTTT. Translated, it gives CSVRGQTFTGELFF.

The CDR3 region is CAWSRGQGGSTDTQYF. DNA for the CDR3: TGTGCCTGGAGTCGGGGACAGGGCGGTAGCACAGATACGCAGTATTTT. The chain carries TRBV30 and TRBJ2-3, with TRBD1 matching 9 bases. The CDR3 totals 16 residues. From germline, CDR1 is GTSNPN and CDR2 SVGIG (reference sequence). Trimming cost V 2 bases and J 0 bases; bases outside gene matches: 6.

The genes are TRBV18 and TRBJ1-1, with D tentatively TRBD1 (5 bases). Deletions cut 1 base from V and 2 bases from J, with 11 bases between. Germline assignment: CDR1 KGHSH and CDR2 LQKENI. This CDR3 is built from 15 residues. The CDR3 DNA is TGTGCCAGCTCACCACAACCGACAGAAAACACTGAAGCTTTCTTT. It is translated as CASSPQPTENTEAFF.

This chain links TRBV29-1 with TRBJ1-5; possible D gene TRBD1, 5 bases. The germline V gene has CDR1 SQVTM and CDR2 ANQGSEA. V lost 5 bases to trimming and J lost 6 bases, with 14 bases between them. The CDR3 is 13 residues long. CDR3 sequence: CSVLEGQGQPQHF. The CDR3 DNA reads TGCAGCGTTCTAGAGGGGCAGGGTCAGCCCCAGCATTTT. Supplemented by reference TRBV29-1 and TRBJ1-5, the full variable domain reads SAVISQKPSRDICQRGTSLTIQCQVDSQVTMMFWYRQQPGQSLTLIATANQGSEATYESGFVIDKFPISRPNLTFSTLTVSNMSPEDSSIYLCSVLEGQGQPQHFGDGTRLSIL.

The sample holds a few counts of this clone. This sequence joins TRBV29-1 and TRBJ2-5; the D gene is possibly TRBD2 (7 bases). The CDR3 covers 14 residues. V lost 6 bases to trimming and J lost 3 bases, with 17 bases between them. Germline V CDR1 and CDR2: SQVTM, ANQGSEA. The CDR3 is CSVARSGGEETQYF. The CDR3 DNA sequence: TGCAGCGTCGCCCGCTCGGGGGGCGAAGAGACCCAGTACTTC.

V and J are TRBV29-1 and TRBJ2-3, with no clear D. Trimming stripped 7 bases from V and 0 bases from J, with 20 bases between. The CDR3 consists of 16 residues. Germline CDR1 and CDR2: SQVTM and ANQGSEA. The CDR3 reads CSATVGPSPSTDTQYF. The CDR3 nucleotides read TGCAGCGCTACTGTGGGCCCTAGTCCTAGCACAGATACGCAGTATTTT.

This chain connects TRBV7-9 to TRBJ1-1; possible D gene TRBD1, 5 bases. The CDR3 consists of 17 residues. The germline CDR1 and CDR2 sequences are SEHNR and FQNEAQ (reference sequence). The germline V and J ends were trimmed by 7 bases and 5 bases, with 26 bases remaining between them. The CDR3 DNA follows: TGTGCCAGCACCATTCGGGGGGTATGGACGCTGGGGACTGAAGCTTTCTTT. Its translation: CASTIRGVWTLGTEAFF. The whole variable domain, filled in from reference TRBV7-9 and TRBJ1-1, reads DTGVSQNPRHKITKRGQNVTFRCDPISEHNRLYWYRQTLGQGPEFLTYFQNEAQLEKSRLLSDRFSAERPKGSFSTLEIQRTEQGDSAMYLCASTIRGVWTLGTEAFFGQGTRLTVV.

This clone was seen more than once but under ten times. V is TRBV29-1 and J is TRBJ2-1; 9 nucleotides agree with TRBD1. The CDR3 length is 14 residues. CDR1 and CDR2 (germline): SQVTM, ANQGSEA. Losses at the gene ends were 4 bases for V and 8 bases for J; bases not matched to a gene: 9. The CDR3 bases are TGCAGCGTTGGTGAGGGACAGGGAAGGCATGAGCAGTTCTTC. It yields the protein CSVGEGQGRHEQFF.

Points on this clone: At one of its ends the junction is not consistent with the germline gene, which may arise from a read error. This chain uses TRBV25-1 with TRBJ1-2, with D hard to call. The germline CDR1 and CDR2 sequences are MGHDK and SYGVNS. The CDR3 is made up of 13 amino acids. The CDR3 loop reads CASSDETGAGSAF. CDR3 in DNA: TGTGCCAGCAGTGATGAGACTGGTGCGGGCTCGGCCTTC.

Only a few counts were recorded for this clone. V usage is TRBV18 and J usage is TRBJ1-2, with D possibly being TRBD1 (6 bases). The CDR3 is made up of 12 amino acids. Germline assignment: CDR1 KGHSH and CDR2 LQKENI. Trimming removed 5 bases at V and 4 bases at J, with 8 bases between. The CDR3 region is CASSTGFYGYTF. The CDR3 nucleotides read TGTGCCAGCTCAACAGGGTTCTATGGCTACACCTTC.